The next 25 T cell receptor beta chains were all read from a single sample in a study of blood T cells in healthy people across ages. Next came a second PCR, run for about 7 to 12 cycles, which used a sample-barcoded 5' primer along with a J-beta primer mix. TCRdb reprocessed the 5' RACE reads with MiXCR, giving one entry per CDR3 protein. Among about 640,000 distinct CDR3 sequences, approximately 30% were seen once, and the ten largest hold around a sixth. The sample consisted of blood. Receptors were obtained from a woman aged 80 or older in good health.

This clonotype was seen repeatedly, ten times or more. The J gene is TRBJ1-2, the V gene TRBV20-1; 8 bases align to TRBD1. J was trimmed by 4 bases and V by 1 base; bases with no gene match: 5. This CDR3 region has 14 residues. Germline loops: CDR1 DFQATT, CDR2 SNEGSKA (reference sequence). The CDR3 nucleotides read TGCAGTGCTAGAGCAGGGGGCTGGGGCTATGGCTACACCTTC. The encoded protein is CSARAGGWGYGYTF.

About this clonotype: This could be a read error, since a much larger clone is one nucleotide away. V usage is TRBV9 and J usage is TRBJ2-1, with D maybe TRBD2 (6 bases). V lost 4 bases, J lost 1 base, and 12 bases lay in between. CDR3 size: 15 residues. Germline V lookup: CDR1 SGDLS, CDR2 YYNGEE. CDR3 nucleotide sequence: TGTGCCAGCAGCCTCCGGGGGTTTTCCTACAATGAGCAGTTCTTC. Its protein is CASSLRGFSYNEQFF.

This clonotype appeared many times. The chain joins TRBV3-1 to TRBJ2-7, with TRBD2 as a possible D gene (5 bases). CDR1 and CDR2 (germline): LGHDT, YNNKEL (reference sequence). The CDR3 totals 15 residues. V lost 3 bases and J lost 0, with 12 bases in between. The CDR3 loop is CASSQRALSSYEQYF. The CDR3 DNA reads TGTGCCAGCAGCCAGAGGGCACTGAGCTCCTACGAGCAGTACTTC.

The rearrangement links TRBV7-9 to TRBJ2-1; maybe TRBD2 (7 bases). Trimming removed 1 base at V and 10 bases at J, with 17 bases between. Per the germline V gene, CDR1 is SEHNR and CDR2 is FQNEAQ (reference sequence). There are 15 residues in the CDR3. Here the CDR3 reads CASSLEGGGLYEQFF. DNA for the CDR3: TGTGCCAGCAGCTTAGAGGGGGGGGGCCTCTACGAGCAGTTCTTC.

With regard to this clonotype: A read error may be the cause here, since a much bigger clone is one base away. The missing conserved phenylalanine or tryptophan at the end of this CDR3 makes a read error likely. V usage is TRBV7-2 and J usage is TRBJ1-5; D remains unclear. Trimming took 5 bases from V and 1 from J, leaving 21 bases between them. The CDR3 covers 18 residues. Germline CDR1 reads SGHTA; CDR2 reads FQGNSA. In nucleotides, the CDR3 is TGTGCCAGCAGCCCGACGTCCGGTAGTGTGTTCAGCAATCAGCCCCAGCATGTT. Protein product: CASSPTSGSVFSNQPQHV.

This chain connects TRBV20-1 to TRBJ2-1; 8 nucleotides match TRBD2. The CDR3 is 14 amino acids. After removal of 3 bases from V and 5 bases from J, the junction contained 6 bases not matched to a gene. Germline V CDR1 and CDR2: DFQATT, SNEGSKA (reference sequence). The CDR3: CSASRTSNHNEQFF. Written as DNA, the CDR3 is TGCAGTGCTAGTAGGACTAGCAACCACAATGAGCAGTTCTTC.

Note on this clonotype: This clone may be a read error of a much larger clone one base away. CDR3 sequence (DNA): TGTGCCAGCACGTATAGACAGGGTTTATCCGAGCAGTTCTTC. It encodes CASTYRQGLSEQFF. The V call is TRBV28, the J call TRBJ2-4, with TRBD1 matching 7 bases. The DNA end is more similar to TRBJ2-1, so the J call may be wrong. The germline gives CDR1 MDHEN, CDR2 SYDVKM. The CDR3 has 14 amino acids.

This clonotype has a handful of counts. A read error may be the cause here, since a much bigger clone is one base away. CDR3 sequence (DNA): TGTGCCGGAGCTCGGGAGGGTATGCATGAGCAGTTCTTC. Encoded protein: CAGAREGMHEQFF. The gene calls are TRBV7-2 and TRBJ2-1; the match to TRBD2 covers 8 bases. The V gene end was trimmed by 11 bases and the J gene end by 8 bases; junction bases not matched to a gene: 11. This CDR3 spans 13 amino acids. Germline CDR1 SGHTA, CDR2 FQGNSA.

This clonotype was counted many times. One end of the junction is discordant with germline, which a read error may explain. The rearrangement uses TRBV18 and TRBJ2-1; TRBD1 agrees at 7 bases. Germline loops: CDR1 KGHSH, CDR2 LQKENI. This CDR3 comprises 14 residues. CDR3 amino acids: CASSPTGSSNEQFF. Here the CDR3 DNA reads TGTGCCAGCTCGCCGACAGGGTCCTCCAATGAGCAGTTCTTC.

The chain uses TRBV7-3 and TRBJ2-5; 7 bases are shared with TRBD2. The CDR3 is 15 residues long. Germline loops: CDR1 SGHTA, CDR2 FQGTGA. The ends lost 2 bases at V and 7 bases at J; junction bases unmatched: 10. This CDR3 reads CASSLSTSPHGTQYF. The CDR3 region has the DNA TGTGCCAGCAGCTTATCGACTAGCCCTCATGGGACCCAGTACTTC.

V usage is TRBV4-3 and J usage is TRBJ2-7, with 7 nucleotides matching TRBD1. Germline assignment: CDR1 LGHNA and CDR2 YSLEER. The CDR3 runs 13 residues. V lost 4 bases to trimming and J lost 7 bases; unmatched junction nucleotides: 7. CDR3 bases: TGCGCCAGCAGCCTAGACCGGGACAGAGAGCAGTACTTC. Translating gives CASSLDRDREQYF.

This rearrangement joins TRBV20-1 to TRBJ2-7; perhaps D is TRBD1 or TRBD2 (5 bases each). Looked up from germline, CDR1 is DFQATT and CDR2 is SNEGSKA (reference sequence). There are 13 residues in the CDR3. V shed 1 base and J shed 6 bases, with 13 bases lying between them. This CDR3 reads CSARVVDGAEQYF. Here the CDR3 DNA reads TGCAGTGCTAGAGTGGTCGACGGGGCCGAGCAGTACTTC.

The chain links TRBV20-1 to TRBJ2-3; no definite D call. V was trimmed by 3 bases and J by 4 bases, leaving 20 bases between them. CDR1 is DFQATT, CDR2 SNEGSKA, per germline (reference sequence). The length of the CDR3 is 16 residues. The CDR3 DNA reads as TGCAGTGCTAGGGAAGGCGGCCTCCTTTCCCCAGATACGCAGTATTTT. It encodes CSAREGGLLSPDTQYF.

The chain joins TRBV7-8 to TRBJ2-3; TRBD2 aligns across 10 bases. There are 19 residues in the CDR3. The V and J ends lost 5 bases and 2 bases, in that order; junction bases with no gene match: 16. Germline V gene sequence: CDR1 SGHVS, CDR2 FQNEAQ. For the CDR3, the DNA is TGTGCCAGCAGCCGAGCGGCGGCTAGCGGGGGAGGAGACACAGATACGCAGTATTTT. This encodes CASSRAAASGGGDTDTQYF.

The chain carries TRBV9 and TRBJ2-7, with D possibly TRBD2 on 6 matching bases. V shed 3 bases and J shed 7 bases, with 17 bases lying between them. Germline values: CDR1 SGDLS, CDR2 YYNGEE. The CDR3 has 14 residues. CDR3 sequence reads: CASSARDSLHEQYF. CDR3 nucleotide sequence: TGTGCCAGCAGCGCCCGGGACTCCCTCCATGAGCAGTACTTC.

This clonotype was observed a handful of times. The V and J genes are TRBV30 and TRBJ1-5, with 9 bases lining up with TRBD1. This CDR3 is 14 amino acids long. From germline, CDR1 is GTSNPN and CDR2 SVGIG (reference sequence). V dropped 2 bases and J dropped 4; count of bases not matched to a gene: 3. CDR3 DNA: TGTGCCTGGAGTACAGGGGGCCTAAATCAGCCCCAGCATTTT. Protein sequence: CAWSTGGLNQPQHF.

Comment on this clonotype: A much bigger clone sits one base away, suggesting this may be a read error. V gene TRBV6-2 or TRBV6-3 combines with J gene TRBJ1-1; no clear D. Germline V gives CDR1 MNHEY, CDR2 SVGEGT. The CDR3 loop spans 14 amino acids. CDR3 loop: CASTVSSVKTEAFF. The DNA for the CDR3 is TGTGCCAGCACCGTATCGTCAGTGAAGACTGAAGCTTTCTTT.

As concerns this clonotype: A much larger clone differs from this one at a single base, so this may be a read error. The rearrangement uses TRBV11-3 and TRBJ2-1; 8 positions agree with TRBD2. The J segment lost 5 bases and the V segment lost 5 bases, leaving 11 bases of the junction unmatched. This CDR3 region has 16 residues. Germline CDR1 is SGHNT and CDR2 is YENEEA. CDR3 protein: CASSTTAGTRNNEQFF. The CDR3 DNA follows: TGTGCCAGCAGCACAACGGCGGGGACTAGGAACAATGAGCAGTTCTTC.

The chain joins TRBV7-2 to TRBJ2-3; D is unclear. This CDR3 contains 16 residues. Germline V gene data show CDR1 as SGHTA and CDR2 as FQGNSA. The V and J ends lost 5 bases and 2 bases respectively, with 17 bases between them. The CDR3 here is CASSRRLIATTDTQYF. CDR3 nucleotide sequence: TGTGCCAGCAGCCGGCGGCTCATAGCCACCACAGATACGCAGTATTTT.

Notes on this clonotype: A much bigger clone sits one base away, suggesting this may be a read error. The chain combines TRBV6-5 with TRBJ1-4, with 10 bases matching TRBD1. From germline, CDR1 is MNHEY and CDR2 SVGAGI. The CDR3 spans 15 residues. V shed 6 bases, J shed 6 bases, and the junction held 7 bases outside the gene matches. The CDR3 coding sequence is TGTGCCAGCAGACGACAGGGGGCGACTGATGAAAAACTGTTTTTT. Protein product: CASRRQGATDEKLFF.

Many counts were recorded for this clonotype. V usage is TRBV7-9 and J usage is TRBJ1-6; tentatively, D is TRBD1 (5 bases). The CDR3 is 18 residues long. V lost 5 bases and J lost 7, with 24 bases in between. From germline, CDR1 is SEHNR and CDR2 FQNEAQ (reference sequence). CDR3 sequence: CASSKGEFQGRGNSPLHF. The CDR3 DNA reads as TGTGCCAGCAGCAAAGGGGAATTCCAGGGTCGAGGGAATTCACCCCTCCACTTT.

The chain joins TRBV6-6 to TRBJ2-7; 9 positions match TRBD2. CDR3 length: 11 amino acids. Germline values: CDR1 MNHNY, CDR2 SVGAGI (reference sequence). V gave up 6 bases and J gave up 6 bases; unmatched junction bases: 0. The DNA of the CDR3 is TGTGCCAGCAGGACTAGCGGCGAGCAGTACTTC. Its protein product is CASRTSGEQYF.

DNA of the CDR3: TGTGCCAGCAGGCCTTCAGGGGGCAGAGCTTTCTTT. Its translation: CASRPSGGRAFF. The V call is TRBV6-5, the J call TRBJ1-1; 8 bases line up with TRBD1. The germline gives CDR1 MNHEY, CDR2 SVGAGI. J was trimmed by 10 bases and V by 6 bases; bases with no gene match: 7. This CDR3 comprises 12 residues.

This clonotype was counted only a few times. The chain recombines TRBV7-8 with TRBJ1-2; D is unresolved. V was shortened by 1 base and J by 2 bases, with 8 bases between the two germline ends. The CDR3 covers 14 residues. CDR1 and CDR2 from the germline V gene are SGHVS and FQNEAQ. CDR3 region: CASSLVPDNYGYTF. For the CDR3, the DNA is TGTGCCAGCAGCTTAGTTCCGGACAACTATGGCTACACCTTC.

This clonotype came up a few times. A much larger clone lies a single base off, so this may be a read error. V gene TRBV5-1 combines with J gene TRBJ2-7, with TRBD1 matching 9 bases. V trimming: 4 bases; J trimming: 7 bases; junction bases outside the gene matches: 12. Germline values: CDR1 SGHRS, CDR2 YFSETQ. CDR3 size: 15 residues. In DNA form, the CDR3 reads TGCGCCAGCAGCCCCTGGACAGGGGACTACAATGAGCAGTACTTC. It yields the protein CASSPWTGDYNEQYF.